The 27 T cell receptor beta chains in this list originate from one sample, sequenced in a study of T cell changes during pregnancy in multiple sclerosis (dated by TCRdb to about 2019). Receptors were amplified or captured by the immunoSEQ multiplex PCR assay. TCRdb mirrors the immuneACCESS table, restricted to in-frame sequences. Some clones are absent from its copies; in checked studies, under half trace to an unresolved V gene, and the reason for the others is unknown. This sample lists under 70,000 clones; 91% were detected once. 1% to 1.5% of the sample is held by the ten biggest clonotypes. The sample was peripheral blood, taken after pregnancy. The receptor source for this set is a female donor in good health, enrolled as a control in a pregnancy study.

This clone was detected once. The chain is built from TRBV6-5 and TRBJ2-7, with TRBD1 matching 7 bases. CDR1 is MNHEY, CDR2 SVGAGI, per germline. This CDR3 has 16 amino acids. The trim removed 0 bases at V and 0 bases at J, leaving 5 bases unmatched. DNA for the CDR3: TGTGCCAGCAGTTACTCTTCGGGACAGAGCTCCTACGAGCAGTACTTC. As protein: CASSYSSGQSSYEQYF.

The chain links TRBV30 to TRBJ2-7; D gene unclear. CDR3 length: 12 amino acids. CDR1 is GTSNPN and CDR2 is SVGIG in the germline V gene (reference sequence). Trimming shortened V by 0 bases and J by 4 bases, and 7 bases separated the two germline ends. The CDR3 DNA reads TGTGCCTGGAGTGTAAGGCGGTACGAGCAGTACTTC. It is translated as CAWSVRRYEQYF.

In this sample, this clone turned up a few times. The chain couples TRBV7-8 to TRBJ1-6; D gene unclear. The CDR3 totals 12 residues. Germline-derived CDR1 and CDR2 are SGHVS and FQNEAQ. V lost 2 bases to trimming and J lost 10 bases, with 6 bases between them. The CDR3 sequence is CASSLLESPLHF. The CDR3 DNA follows: TGTGCCAGCAGCTTATTAGAGTCACCCCTCCACTTT.

This chain connects TRBV11-2 to TRBJ1-1; no clear D gene. The V end lost 5 bases, the J end lost 1 base, and 8 bases lay between the germline ends. The CDR3 runs to 13 residues. Germline-derived CDR1 and CDR2 are SGHAT and FQNNGV. The CDR3 loop reads CASSKRENTEAFF. CDR3 DNA: TGTGCCAGCAGCAAGCGGGAGAACACTGAAGCTTTCTTT.

The chain has TRBV19 and TRBJ1-6; 7 bases line up with TRBD1. This CDR3 is 13 amino acids long. The germline V gene encodes CDR1 LNHDA and CDR2 SQIVND (reference sequence). V gave up 9 bases and J gave up 6 bases; unmatched junction bases: 5. The CDR3 DNA sequence: TGTGCCAGCTGCTGGGACAGTAATTCACCCCTCCACTTT. Protein: CASCWDSNSPLHF.

V gene TRBV5-1 combines with J gene TRBJ2-3, with TRBD2 matching over 11 bases. Unmatched junction bases numbered 9, after V lost 3 bases and J lost 0 bases. The CDR3 is made up of 18 amino acids. Germline V gene sequence: CDR1 SGHRS, CDR2 YFSETQ. The CDR3 DNA sequence: TGCGCCAGCAGCTCCCACTTAGCGGGGGGGCCTAGCACAGATACGCAGTATTTT. The encoded protein is CASSSHLAGGPSTDTQYF.

The chain recombines TRBV7-8 with TRBJ1-6; D is unresolved. The CDR3 sequence is 15 residues long. V was cut by 4 bases and J by 8 bases, with 15 bases left in between. Germline-derived CDR1 and CDR2 are SGHVS and FQNEAQ. The CDR3 DNA follows: TGTGCCAGCAGCTCGCTCTACGGAGGAGATTCACCCCTCCACTTT. Protein: CASSSLYGGDSPLHF.

The genes are TRBV7-9 and TRBJ2-7, with a weak D call TRBD1 (6 bases). The V end was cut by 3 bases, the J end by 5 bases, with 14 bases between. The CDR3 has 14 residues. Germline V gene lookup returns CDR1 SEHNR and CDR2 FQNEAQ (reference sequence). The CDR3 protein is CASSFVQGINEQYF. The CDR3 DNA reads as TGTGCCAGCAGCTTCGTACAGGGCATCAACGAGCAGTACTTC.

V is TRBV30 and J is TRBJ2-3; a possible D gene is TRBD1 (6 bases). Germline V lookup: CDR1 GTSNPN, CDR2 SVGIG (reference sequence). The CDR3 covers 14 residues. V was pared by 3 bases and J by 2 bases, with 12 bases between. The CDR3 reads CAWRPDRYTDTQYF. DNA for the CDR3: TGTGCCTGGAGGCCGGACAGATACACAGATACGCAGTATTTT.

The chain employs TRBV4-2 and TRBJ2-1; D perhaps matches TRBD1 (5 bases). The CDR3 has 14 amino acids. Germline CDR1 and CDR2: LGHNA and YNFKEQ. Trimming stripped 0 bases from V and 3 bases from J, with 6 bases between. In DNA, the CDR3 is TGTGCCAGCAGCCAAGAACAGGTCTACAATGAGCAGTTCTTC. It yields the protein CASSQEQVYNEQFF.

The chain couples TRBV5-1 to TRBJ2-5; D unclear. V gave up 4 bases and J gave up 1 base, with 11 bases separating them. This CDR3 contains 14 residues. Germline V gives CDR1 SGHRS, CDR2 YFSETQ. CDR3 region: CASSKNDIQETQYF. For the CDR3, the DNA is TGCGCCAGCAGCAAAAACGACATCCAAGAGACCCAGTACTTC.

The rearrangement links TRBV4-3 to TRBJ2-7, with 7 positions matching TRBD1. V shed 0 bases, J shed 4 bases, and the junction held 6 bases outside the gene matches. CDR1 and CDR2 from the germline V gene are LGHNA and YSLEER. CDR3 length equals 15 residues. The CDR3: CASSQDPGQVYEQYF. The CDR3 region has the DNA TGCGCCAGCAGCCAAGACCCCGGACAGGTTTACGAGCAGTACTTC.

V is TRBV19 and J is TRBJ1-3; D is unclear. Trimming removed 6 bases at V and 0 bases at J, with 12 bases between. This CDR3 comprises 15 residues. Germline CDR1 LNHDA, CDR2 SQIVND (reference sequence). CDR3 protein: CASRKSRNSGNTIYF. CDR3 bases: TGTGCCAGTAGAAAGTCCAGAAACTCTGGAAACACCATATATTTT.

This chain uses TRBV14 with TRBJ2-7; possibly TRBD2 for D (6 bases). Trimming left V 1 base short and J 6 bases short, with 10 bases between. There are 13 residues in the CDR3. Germline V gene lookup returns CDR1 SGHDN and CDR2 FVKESK. In DNA form, the CDR3 reads TGTGCCAGCAGCCAAGTCCCCGGGAGCGAGCAGTACTTC. As protein: CASSQVPGSEQYF.

In DNA, the CDR3 is TGTGCCAGCAGCCGGAGACAGGAGCTCTATGGCTACACCTTC. It yields the protein CASSRRQELYGYTF. The chain is built from TRBV5-4 and TRBJ1-2, with D possibly matching TRBD1 (6 bases). Germline V gene data show CDR1 as SGHNT and CDR2 as YYREEE (reference sequence). The CDR3 contains 14 residues. The ends were cut back, 4 bases at V and 4 bases at J, with 14 bases in the middle.

This clone was observed a handful of times. The chain recombines TRBV7-2 with TRBJ1-2; TRBD1 matches 8 bases. Germline assignment: CDR1 SGHTA and CDR2 FQGNSA. Trimming at V came to 7 bases and at J to 3 bases, leaving 7 bases not matched to a gene. The CDR3 totals 14 residues. This chain's CDR3 is CASTIQGDDYGYTF. CDR3 nucleotides: TGTGCCAGCACCATACAGGGGGACGACTATGGCTACACCTTC.

This rearrangement joins TRBV7-3 to TRBJ2-1; weak D call: TRBD1 (6 bases). The germline V and J ends were trimmed by 5 bases and 10 bases, with 18 bases remaining between them. The germline gives CDR1 SGHTA, CDR2 FQGTGA. There are 14 residues in the CDR3. The DNA of the CDR3 is TGTGCCAGCAGCCCCGCACCGGACAGAGGAGAGCAGTTCTTC. Protein product: CASSPAPDRGEQFF.

CDR3 amino acids: CASSLVSGSSYNEQFF. The CDR3 nucleotides read TGTGCCAGCAGTTTGGTCTCGGGGAGCTCCTACAATGAGCAGTTCTTC. The V gene is TRBV27, the J gene TRBJ2-1, with D maybe TRBD2 (5 bases). Germline loops: CDR1 MNHEY, CDR2 SMNVEV (reference sequence). V lost 3 bases and J lost 0, with 12 bases in between. The CDR3 is made up of 16 amino acids.

The chain links TRBV6-5 to TRBJ2-5, with 8 bases identical to TRBD1. Trimming cost V 6 bases and J 1 base; bases outside gene matches: 7. CDR1 and CDR2 from the germline V gene are MNHEY and SVGAGI. This CDR3 has 15 residues. The CDR3 is CASSPGGTGQETQYF. For the CDR3, the DNA is TGTGCCAGCAGCCCCGGAGGGACAGGCCAAGAGACCCAGTACTTC.

J is TRBJ1-4 and V is TRBV5-6, with 11 positions matching TRBD1. This CDR3 comprises 16 residues. Trimming removed 1 base from V and 6 bases from J; junction bases left unmatched: 5. From germline, CDR1 is SGHDT and CDR2 YYEEEE. The CDR3 reads CASSLLSGQGDEKLFF. CDR3 sequence (DNA): TGTGCCAGCAGCTTGCTGTCGGGACAGGGGGATGAAAAACTGTTTTTT.

This clone was seen only a few times. The chain couples TRBV7-3 to TRBJ1-1; D perhaps matches TRBD1 (5 bases). V was pared by 1 base and J by 4 bases, with 16 bases between. The CDR3 covers 16 residues. Germline lookup yields CDR1 SGHTA and CDR2 FQGTGA. CDR3 loop: CASSLNSLGGFTEAFF. CDR3 in DNA: TGTGCCAGCAGCTTAAATTCGTTGGGGGGTTTCACTGAAGCTTTCTTT.

The chain is built from TRBV19 and TRBJ2-3; D is perhaps TRBD2 (6 bases). V was shortened by 4 bases and J by 2 bases, with 16 bases between the two germline ends. The CDR3 is made up of 16 amino acids. Germline-derived CDR1 and CDR2 are LNHDA and SQIVND (reference sequence). The CDR3 region is CASSNPGPGDTDTQYF. CDR3 DNA: TGTGCCAGTAGTAACCCGGGGCCGGGGGACACAGATACGCAGTATTTT.

The table lists this clone with a count of one. The genes are TRBV27 and TRBJ1-5; D is unclear. The germline gives CDR1 MNHEY, CDR2 SMNVEV (reference sequence). CDR3 length: 15 residues. V lost 7 bases and J lost 2, with 15 bases in between. The CDR3 loop is CASKIQARGNQPQHF. The CDR3 coding sequence is TGTGCCAGCAAAATCCAGGCCAGAGGCAATCAGCCCCAGCATTTT.

The genes are TRBV4-3 and TRBJ2-7, with D maybe TRBD1 (6 bases). The V gene lost 4 bases and the J gene lost 1 base, with 17 bases spanning the gap. CDR3 length: 16 residues. Germline CDR1 reads LGHNA; CDR2 reads YSLEER. The CDR3 spells CASSPSRGPGSYEQYF. CDR3 sequence (DNA): TGCGCCAGCAGCCCGTCCAGGGGACCGGGTTCCTACGAGCAGTACTTC.

The chain joins TRBV9 to TRBJ1-1, with D possibly TRBD1 on 5 matching bases. Germline-derived CDR1 and CDR2 are SGDLS and YYNGEE. V lost 0 bases and J lost 0, with 9 bases in between. The CDR3 is made up of 15 amino acids. The CDR3 region has the DNA TGTGCCAGCAGCGTAGAGGGCAGGGTGAACACTGAAGCTTTCTTT. Residues: CASSVEGRVNTEAFF.

The V call is TRBV6-6, the J call TRBJ1-6; tentative D call: TRBD1 (6 bases). Germline CDR1 MNHNY, CDR2 SVGAGI (reference sequence). This CDR3 region has 14 residues. V dropped 2 bases and J dropped 7 bases, with 9 bases sitting between them. The CDR3 is CASSYAGANSPLHF. The CDR3 nucleotides are TGTGCCAGCAGTTACGCAGGGGCGAATTCACCCCTCCACTTT.

The J gene is TRBJ1-2, the V gene TRBV10-3; 8 bases line up with TRBD1. Germline V gene sequence: CDR1 ENHRY, CDR2 SYGVKD. The CDR3 runs to 15 residues. Trimming took 0 bases from V and 2 from J; bases not matched to a gene: 2. The CDR3 here is CAISESRQGNYGYTF. As DNA, the CDR3 is TGTGCCATCAGTGAGTCTAGACAGGGGAACTATGGCTACACCTTC.